The clone carrying this T cell receptor (beta chain) came up many times. The antigen remains undetermined. This sample stems from a study of T-cell reconstitution after alpha-beta-depleted transplantation in children. Overall study results and limits: The study traced high day-60 TCRbeta diversity in some patients to surviving recipient T cells and thymic progenitors.

V lost 7 bases to trimming and J lost 0 bases; unmatched junction nucleotides: 10. The germline V gene encodes CDR1 SGHRS and CDR2 YFSETQ. There are 16 residues in the CDR3. The library targeted TCRbeta and was prepared with unique molecular identifiers. TCRdb fed the PCR reads into MiXCR, producing one record per CDR3 protein. Here the sample spans 140,000 or so distinct CDR3 sequences, roughly 9% being singletons. The source of this sequence is a female patient between 2 and 10 years old who had a stem cell transplant for congenital amegakaryocytic thrombocytopenia, so the T cells may come from the graft donor. This chain joins TRBV5-1 and TRBJ2-1, with 7 bases lining up with TRBD2. Sequences were derived from PBMCs, mostly from graft donor cells, sampled 180 days after TCRalphabeta/CD19-depleted stem cell transplant. CDR3 region: CASSSSGLSSYNEQFF. The CDR3 nucleotides read TGCGCCAGCTCCTCTAGCGGACTGAGCTCCTACAATGAGCAGTTCTTC.